This TCR beta chain was captured in a study of CD8 T cells in ankylosing spondylitis. From germline, CDR1 is SGHTA and CDR2 FQGNSA. V lost 1 base, J lost 2 bases, and 9 bases lay in between. The CDR3 has 15 residues. Using its own MiXCR run on the 5' RACE reads, TCRdb lists one record per CDR3 protein. The sample has about 250,000 distinct CDR3 sequences; about 10% are singletons. This clonotype appeared many times. This sequence joins TRBV7-2 and TRBJ2-1; D ambiguous. The sample consisted of blood, either unsorted or a sorted T cell fraction (not recorded which). The clonotype originates from a male donor with ankylosing spondylitis or in good health (not recorded which). The CDR3 coding sequence is TGTGCCAGCAGCTTAGAGTGGGCCCCCTACAATGAGCAGTTCTTC. Translating gives CASSLEWAPYNEQFF.